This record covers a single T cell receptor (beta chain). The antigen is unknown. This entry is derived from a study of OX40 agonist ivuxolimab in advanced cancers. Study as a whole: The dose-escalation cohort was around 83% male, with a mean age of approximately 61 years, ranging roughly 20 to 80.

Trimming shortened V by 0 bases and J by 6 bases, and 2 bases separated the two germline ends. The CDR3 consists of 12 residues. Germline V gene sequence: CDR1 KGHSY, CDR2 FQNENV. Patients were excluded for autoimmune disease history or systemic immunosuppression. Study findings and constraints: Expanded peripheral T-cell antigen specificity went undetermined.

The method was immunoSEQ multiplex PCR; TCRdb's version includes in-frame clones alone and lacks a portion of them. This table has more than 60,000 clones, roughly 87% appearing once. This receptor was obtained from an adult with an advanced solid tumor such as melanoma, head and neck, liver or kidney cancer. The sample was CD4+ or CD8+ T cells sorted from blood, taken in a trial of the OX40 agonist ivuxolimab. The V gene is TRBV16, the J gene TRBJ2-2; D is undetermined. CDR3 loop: CASSQSAGELFF. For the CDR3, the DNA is TGTGCCAGCAGCCAATCGGCCGGGGAGCTGTTTTTT.